This passage covers 21 T cell receptor beta chains from one sample sequenced in a study of T cell clonality in common variable immunodeficiency. Study-wide results and limits: Reportedly, TCR beta sequences from common variable immunodeficiency showed fewer deletions and N-nucleotide insertions.

This table comes from immunoSEQ multiplex PCR, and its TCRdb copy is limited to in-frame clones, with some not included. The sample has about 28,000 clones, none seen only once. Their target antigens are unknown. Material: peripheral blood mononuclear cells. The receptors come from a human donor with common variable immunodeficiency.

This clone was counted ten times or more. The observed sequence ends 3 residues before the CDR3 terminus, with the missing tail filled in from the germline J gene. The chain employs TRBV20-1 and TRBJ2-3; the D is unclear. CDR3 size: 13 residues. Trimming pared 1 base from V and 6 bases from J, leaving 11 bases between. The germline CDR1 and CDR2 sequences are DFQATT and SNEGSKA (reference sequence). The DNA read from the CDR3 is TGCAGTGCTAGAGCCACTGCCGGGGATACG. This encodes CSARATAGDT. The full CDR3 is CSARATAGDTQYF.

This clone was counted at least ten times. The read terminates 3 residues before the CDR3 end, so the remaining end is supplied by the germline J gene. This sequence joins TRBV5-6 and TRBJ1-2, with D unresolved. Germline V CDR1 and CDR2: SGHDT, YYEEEE. This CDR3 is 14 amino acids long. The germline V and J ends were trimmed by 0 bases and 4 bases, with 10 bases remaining between them. Partial CDR3 DNA: TGTGCCAGCAGCTTGGAGCGGGAGAGCTATGGC. It codes for CASSLERESYG. The entire CDR3 sequence reads CASSLERESYGYTF.

This clone was picked up many times. The sequenced fragment ends 3 residues before the CDR3 boundary, so the rest is inferred from the germline J gene. This chain links TRBV27 with TRBJ2-3; 8 bases agree with TRBD2. Trimming at V came to 10 bases and at J to 4 bases, leaving 13 bases not matched to a gene. The germline CDR1 and CDR2 sequences are MNHEY and SMNVEV (reference sequence). The CDR3 length is 15 residues. The sequenced CDR3 bases are TGTGCCACCTCCTCAAGGGGACTAGGGGCAGATACG. Translated, it gives CATSSRGLGADT. The entire CDR3 protein is CATSSRGLGADTQYF.

This clone came up many times. The missing CDR3 end, 3 residues past where the read stops, is filled in from the germline J gene. The chain carries TRBV7-9 and TRBJ2-5; 8 nucleotides match TRBD1. J gave up 4 bases and V 5 bases, and 9 bases lay outside the gene matches. CDR1 and CDR2 (germline): SEHNR, FQNEAQ (reference sequence). This CDR3 has 15 residues. Partial CDR3 DNA: TGTGCCAGCAGCCGGTTGACAGGGGATGGAGAGACC. Amino acid sequence: CASSRLTGDGET. The entire CDR3 is CASSRLTGDGETQYF.

In its sample, this clone was seen a few times. The CDR3 end lies 3 residues beyond the end of the read and is filled in from the germline J gene. J is TRBJ2-4 and V is TRBV5-6; a weak D match, TRBD1 (6 bases). Germline CDR1 SGHDT, CDR2 YYEEEE. V gave up 4 bases and J gave up 9 bases, with 14 bases separating them. This CDR3 is built from 13 residues. The DNA read from the CDR3 is TGTGCCAGCAGCATCAGGGGTACGAGCATT. This sequence encodes CASSIRGTSI. The whole CDR3 is CASSIRGTSIQYF.

This clone was counted many times. The read halts 3 residues ahead of the CDR3 end, with the missing end drawn from the germline J gene. The rearrangement links TRBV5-1 to TRBJ1-6, with D possibly matching TRBD1 (5 bases). V shed 1 base and J shed 9 bases, with 20 bases lying between them. The length of the CDR3 is 17 residues. Germline assignment: CDR1 SGHRS and CDR2 YFSETQ. The CDR3 bases that were read are TGCGCCAGCAGCTTGTTCCTCCCGGGGGTAGGAATTTCACCC. Protein product: CASSLFLPGVGISP. The entire CDR3 protein is CASSLFLPGVGISPLHF.

This clone was seen a few times. The sequenced fragment ends 3 residues before the CDR3 boundary, so the rest is inferred from the germline J gene. This sequence joins TRBV7-3 and TRBJ2-3; 7 nucleotides match TRBD1. The CDR3 spans 14 residues. Germline V gene data show CDR1 as SGHTA and CDR2 as FQGTGA. Germline trimming cut 5 bases from V and 3 bases from J; bases unmatched to any gene: 5. CDR3 DNA (partial): TGTGCCAGCAGCCCCGGGGACAGAACAGATACG. Protein sequence: CASSPGDRTDT. The full CDR3 is CASSPGDRTDTQYF.

Notes on this clone: The read terminates 3 residues ahead of where the CDR3 ends, so the germline J gene completes it. The chain carries TRBV2 and TRBJ2-1; 14 bases agree with TRBD2. The CDR3 consists of 15 residues. The V gene end was trimmed by 4 bases and the J gene end by 9 bases; junction bases not matched to a gene: 5. The germline V gene has CDR1 SNHLY and CDR2 FYNNEI. CDR3 bases read: TGTGCCAGCAGTGGACTAGCGGGGGGGCCCCTTGAG. It encodes CASSGLAGGPLE. The complete CDR3 reads CASSGLAGGPLEQFF.

This clone showed up many times. The CDR3 extends 3 residues past the end of the read, so its final part is completed from the germline J gene. Other DNA variants within this sample encode the same CDR3. The chain recombines TRBV5-1 with TRBJ2-7; a possible D gene is TRBD1 (5 bases). This CDR3 comprises 14 residues. V dropped 5 bases and J dropped 1 base, with 13 bases sitting between them. CDR1 is SGHRS and CDR2 is YFSETQ in the germline V gene. The CDR3 spells CASSSGQGSYEQYF. CDR3 bases read: TGCGCCAGCAGTTCGGGTCAGGGATCCTACGAG.

To note about this clone: The read ends 3 residues shy of where the CDR3 ends; the end is completed using the germline J gene. This chain joins TRBV7-8 and TRBJ2-5, with TRBD2 matching 9 bases. This CDR3 comprises 15 residues. The germline CDR1 and CDR2 sequences are SGHVS and FQNEAQ. Unmatched junction bases numbered 9, after V lost 5 bases and J lost 5 bases. The sequenced part of the CDR3 DNA is TGTGCCAGCAGCCCCCTTGGCGGGGGGGCGGAGACC. It specifies CASSPLGGGAET. The complete CDR3 protein is CASSPLGGGAETQYF.

Concerning this clone: With the read ending 3 residues before the CDR3 end, the germline J gene is used to fill in that end. The V and J genes are TRBV2 and TRBJ1-6, with TRBD1 as a possible D gene (5 bases). Trimming removed 7 bases at V and 0 bases at J, with 10 bases between. CDR1 and CDR2 (germline): SNHLY, FYNNEI. This CDR3 has 15 amino acids. The CDR3 sequence is CASTTGGSYNSPLHF. CDR3 DNA (partial): TGTGCCAGCACTACCGGGGGCTCCTATAATTCACCC.

This clone was counted ten times or more. The read halts 3 residues ahead of the CDR3 end, with the missing end drawn from the germline J gene. The J gene is TRBJ1-3, the V gene TRBV5-1; 7 nucleotides match TRBD1. The junction had 13 bases not matched to a gene; V was cut back by 5 bases and J by 5 bases. CDR3 length: 16 amino acids. CDR1 and CDR2 (germline): SGHRS, YFSETQ. CDR3 amino acids: CASSLDRRETRNTIYF. The CDR3 bases that were read are TGCGCCAGCAGTCTGGACAGGCGAGAAACTAGAAACACC.

The table lists this clone with a few counts. The read gets to within 3 residues of the CDR3 end, and the germline J gene fills in the rest. This chain uses TRBV7-9 with TRBJ2-2; 8 nucleotides line up with TRBD2. The CDR3 is made up of 15 amino acids. Germline V gene data show CDR1 as SEHNR and CDR2 as FQNEAQ (reference sequence). V shed 5 bases, J shed 4 bases, and the junction held 6 bases outside the gene matches. The covered CDR3 bases are TGTGCCAGCAGCCTCCTTGCGGGGGGCACCGGGGAG. Amino acids: CASSLLAGGTGE. The full CDR3 reads CASSLLAGGTGELFF.

In its sample, this clone was seen a few times. At one boundary the junction diverges from the germline segment, which might be a read error. The read is 3 residues too short to cover the CDR3 end, so that end is filled in from the germline J gene. The same CDR3 also results from other DNA sequences found in this sample. The chain has TRBV5-1 and TRBJ2-5; 12 bases are shared with TRBD1. This CDR3 contains 15 residues. Germline CDR1 and CDR2: SGHRS and YFSETQ. Partial CDR3 DNA: TGTGCCAGCAGCTGGGGGACAGGGGGCGCAGAGACC. Amino acid sequence: CASSWGTGGAET. In full, the CDR3 is CASSWGTGGAETQYF.

CDR3 in amino acids: CASSGQGGLGSPLHF. CDR3 DNA (partial): TGTGCCAGCAGCGGACAGGGGGGACTAGGGTCACCC. V is TRBV2 and J is TRBJ1-6, with 10 positions matching TRBD1. The CDR3 goes on 3 residues after the read ends, and that part is filled in from the germline J gene. Trimming removed 6 bases from V and 10 bases from J; junction bases left unmatched: 9. Germline V CDR1 and CDR2: SNHLY, FYNNEI. The CDR3 extends over 15 amino acids.

This clone showed up just a few times. The read ends 3 residues before the CDR3 terminus; that terminus is restored from the germline J gene. V is TRBV20-1 and J is TRBJ2-5; TRBD2 matches at 8 bases. Germline V gives CDR1 DFQATT, CDR2 SNEGSKA (reference sequence). V lost 5 bases, J lost 5 bases, and 10 bases stayed unmatched. The CDR3 is made up of 14 amino acids. CDR3 region: CSASGLESRETQYF. The DNA read from the CDR3 is TGCAGTGCTTCGGGACTAGAAAGTAGGGAGACC.

This clone was seen many times. The CDR3 goes on 3 residues after the read ends, and that part is filled in from the germline J gene. The chain has TRBV27 and TRBJ2-7; TRBD1 aligns across 7 bases. Germline assignment: CDR1 MNHEY and CDR2 SMNVEV (reference sequence). This CDR3 is built from 11 residues. J was trimmed by 4 bases and V by 8 bases; bases with no gene match: 2. Here the CDR3 reads CASARGYEQYF. CDR3 bases read: TGTGCCAGCGCCAGGGGGTACGAG.

Comment on this clone: The read is 3 residues too short to cover the CDR3 end, so that end is filled in from the germline J gene. V usage is TRBV7-9 and J usage is TRBJ2-3; 7 nucleotides align to TRBD1. CDR3 length: 14 residues. The J segment lost 3 bases and the V segment lost 6 bases, leaving 6 bases of the junction unmatched. Per germline, CDR1 SEHNR and CDR2 FQNEAQ (reference sequence). The CDR3 is CASRDRMGTDTQYF. CDR3 DNA (partial): TGTGCCAGCAGGGACAGGATGGGGACAGATACG.

In its sample, this clone was seen many times. Sequencing ends 3 residues short of the CDR3 end; the germline J gene provides the rest. The V gene is TRBV7-3, the J gene TRBJ1-1, with D perhaps TRBD1 (6 bases). This CDR3 has 14 residues. V was clipped by 8 bases and J by 1 base, with 14 bases between them. The V gene's germline CDR1 is SGHTA and CDR2 FQGTGA. This CDR3 is CASHPGAGNTEAFF. The CDR3 bases that were read are TGTGCCAGCCACCCAGGGGCGGGGAACACTGAA.

In regard to this clone: Sequence at one end of the junction differs from germline and may be a read error. The read gets to within 3 residues of the CDR3 end, and the germline J gene fills in the rest. The rearrangement links TRBV7-7 to TRBJ2-5, with 13 bases that match TRBD2. In germline, CDR1 is SSHAT, CDR2 FNYEAQ (reference sequence). This CDR3 has 17 amino acids. The DNA read from the CDR3 is TGTGCTAGCAGCGCGGTACTAGCGGGGGGGCCCCAGGAGACC. Translation: CASSAVLAGGPQET. The complete CDR3 sequence is CASSAVLAGGPQETQYF.

Note on this clone: The read ends 3 residues early relative to the CDR3; the germline J gene fills the gap. The rearrangement links TRBV19 to TRBJ2-7, with D maybe TRBD2 (6 bases). Germline CDR1 LNHDA, CDR2 SQIVND (reference sequence). The CDR3 length is 14 residues. The ends were cut back, 3 bases at V and 3 bases at J, with 12 bases in the middle. The sequenced CDR3 bases are TGTGCCAGTAGTATGGATGGCGGGGACTACGAG. Translated: CASSMDGGDYE. The full CDR3 reads CASSMDGGDYEQYF.